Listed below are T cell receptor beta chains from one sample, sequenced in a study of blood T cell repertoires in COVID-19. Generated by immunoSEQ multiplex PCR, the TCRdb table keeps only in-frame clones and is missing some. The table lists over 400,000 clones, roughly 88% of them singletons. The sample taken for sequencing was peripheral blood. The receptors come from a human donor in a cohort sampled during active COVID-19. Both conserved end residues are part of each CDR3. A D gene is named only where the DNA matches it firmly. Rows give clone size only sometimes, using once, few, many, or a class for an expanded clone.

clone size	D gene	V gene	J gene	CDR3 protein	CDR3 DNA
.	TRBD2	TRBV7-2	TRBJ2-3	CASSLWGGPTDTQYF	TGTGCCAGCAGCTTATGGGGGGGACCCACAGATACGCAGTATTTT
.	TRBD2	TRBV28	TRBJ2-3	CASSLWTSGRTDTQYF	TGTGCCAGCAGTCTCTGGACTAGCGGGAGGACAGATACGCAGTATTTT
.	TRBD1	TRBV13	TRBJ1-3	CASSSPGTGVDRNTIYF	TGTGCCAGCAGCTCTCCCGGGACAGGGGTTGATCGAAACACCATATATTTT
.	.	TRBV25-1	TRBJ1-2	CASSEFGITGVGGYTF	TGTGCCAGCAGTGAATTTGGAATAACCGGAGTCGGGGGCTACACCTTC
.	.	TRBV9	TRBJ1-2	CASSVGTNYGYTF	TGTGCCAGCAGCGTAGGGACAAACTATGGCTACACCTTC
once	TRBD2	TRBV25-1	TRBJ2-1	CASSELGTSGSRYNEQFF	TGTGCCAGCAGTGAATTGGGGACTAGCGGGAGTCGGTACAATGAGCAGTTCTTC
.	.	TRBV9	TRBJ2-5	CASSLQGKETQYF	TGTGCCAGCAGTTTACAGGGAAAAGAGACCCAGTACTTC
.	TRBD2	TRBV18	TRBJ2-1	CASLTSGKNEQFF	TGTGCCAGCCTGACTAGCGGGAAGAATGAGCAGTTCTTC
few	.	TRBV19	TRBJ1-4	CASSPQGDFNEKLFF	TGTGCCAGTAGTCCACAGGGTGACTTTAATGAAAAACTGTTTTTT
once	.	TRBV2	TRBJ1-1	CASGLGGLNTEAFF	TGTGCCAGCGGTTTGGGGGGTTTGAACACTGAAGCTTTCTTT
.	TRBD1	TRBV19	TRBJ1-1	CASTFGTGMGGTEAFF	TGTGCCAGTACCTTTGGGACAGGGATGGGTGGCACTGAAGCTTTCTTT
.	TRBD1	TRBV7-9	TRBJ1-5	CASGQGGPQHF	TGTGCCAGTGGACAGGGGGGGCCCCAGCATTTT
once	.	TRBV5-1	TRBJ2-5	CASSEPQETQYF	TGCGCCAGCTCCGAGCCACAAGAGACCCAGTACTTC
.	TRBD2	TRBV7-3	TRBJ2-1	CASSSGLAGFPPQFF	TGTGCCAGCAGCTCTGGACTAGCGGGATTCCCCCCGCAGTTCTTC
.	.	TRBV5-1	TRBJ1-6	CASSLIRQGGFSGGSPLHF	TGCGCCAGCAGCTTGATTCGGCAGGGCGGCTTCTCCGGGGGGTCACCCCTCCACTTT
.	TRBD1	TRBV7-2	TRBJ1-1	CASSLSGGFGNTEAFF	TGTGCCAGCAGCCTGTCAGGGGGCTTTGGAAACACTGAAGCTTTCTTT
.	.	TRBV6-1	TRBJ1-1	CASSEGSGIHEAFF	TGTGCCAGCAGTGAAGGGTCAGGGATCCACGAAGCTTTCTTT
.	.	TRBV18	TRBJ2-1	CASSPPVWPNEQFF	TGTGCCAGCTCACCACCGGTTTGGCCTAATGAGCAGTTCTTC
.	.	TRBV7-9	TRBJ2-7	CASSPLDSTYEQYF	TGTGCCAGCAGCCCCTTGGACAGTACCTACGAGCAGTACTTC
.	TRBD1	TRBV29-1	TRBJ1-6	CTKRDRASSSYNSPLHF	TGCACCAAAAGGGACAGGGCCTCGAGCTCCTATAATTCACCCCTCCACTTT
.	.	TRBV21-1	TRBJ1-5	CASRNYRGVNQPQHF	TGTGCCAGCAGGAATTACAGGGGGGTCAATCAGCCCCAGCATTTT
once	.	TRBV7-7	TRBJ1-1	CASSPLGQMNTEAFF	TGTGCTAGCAGCCCTCTCGGACAGATGAACACTGAAGCTTTCTTT
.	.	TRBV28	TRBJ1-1	CASSDRIYEAFF	TGTGCCAGCAGCGACAGGATATACGAAGCTTTCTTT
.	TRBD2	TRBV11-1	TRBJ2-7	CASSPTGTSREQYF	TGTGCCAGCAGCCCCACCGGGACTAGCCGCGAGCAGTACTTC
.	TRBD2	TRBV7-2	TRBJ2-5	CASSLGTSGSGQETQYF	TGTGCCAGCAGCTTAGGGACTAGCGGGAGCGGACAAGAGACCCAGTACTTC
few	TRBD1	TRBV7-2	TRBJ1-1	CASSSGTGVHTEAFF	TGTGCCAGCAGCTCCGGGACAGGGGTCCACACTGAAGCTTTCTTT